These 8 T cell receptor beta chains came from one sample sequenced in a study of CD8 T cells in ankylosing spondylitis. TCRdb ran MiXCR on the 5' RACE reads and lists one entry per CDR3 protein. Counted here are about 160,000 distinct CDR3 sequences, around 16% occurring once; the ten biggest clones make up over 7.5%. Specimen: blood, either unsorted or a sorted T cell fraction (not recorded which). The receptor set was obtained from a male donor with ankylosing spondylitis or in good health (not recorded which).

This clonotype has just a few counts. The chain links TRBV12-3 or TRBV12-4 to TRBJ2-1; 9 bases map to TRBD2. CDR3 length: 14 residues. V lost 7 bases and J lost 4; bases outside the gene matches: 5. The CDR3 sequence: CASTRRGGYNEQFF. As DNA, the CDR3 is TGTGCCAGCACCAGGCGGGGGGGATACAATGAGCAGTTCTTC.

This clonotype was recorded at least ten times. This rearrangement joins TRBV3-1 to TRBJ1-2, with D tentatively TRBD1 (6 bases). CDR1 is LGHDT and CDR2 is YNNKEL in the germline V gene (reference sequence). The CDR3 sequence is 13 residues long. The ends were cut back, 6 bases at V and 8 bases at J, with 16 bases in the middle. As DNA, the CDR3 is TGTGCCAGCAGGGGGGCCCCTTCGTTGGGCTACACCTTC. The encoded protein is CASRGAPSLGYTF.

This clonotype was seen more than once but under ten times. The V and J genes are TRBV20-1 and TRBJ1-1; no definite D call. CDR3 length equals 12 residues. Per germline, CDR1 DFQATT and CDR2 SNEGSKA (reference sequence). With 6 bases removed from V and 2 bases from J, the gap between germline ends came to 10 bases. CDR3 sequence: CSAPKGNTEAFF. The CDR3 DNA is TGCAGTGCCCCTAAGGGAAACACTGAAGCTTTCTTT.

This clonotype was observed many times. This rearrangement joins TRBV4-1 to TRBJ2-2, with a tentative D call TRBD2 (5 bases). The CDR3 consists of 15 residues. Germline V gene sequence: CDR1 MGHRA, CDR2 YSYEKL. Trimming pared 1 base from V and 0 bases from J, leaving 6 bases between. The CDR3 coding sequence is TGCGCCAGCAGCCAAGGACTATCGAACACCGGGGAGCTGTTTTTT. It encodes CASSQGLSNTGELFF.

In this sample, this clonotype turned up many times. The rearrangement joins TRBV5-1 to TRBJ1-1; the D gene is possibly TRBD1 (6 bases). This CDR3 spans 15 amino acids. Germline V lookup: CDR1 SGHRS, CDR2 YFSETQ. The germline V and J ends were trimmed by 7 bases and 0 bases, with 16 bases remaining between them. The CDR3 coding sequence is TGCGCCAGCGGCTCAGGCGGGGGGCTGAACACTGAAGCTTTCTTT. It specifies CASGSGGGLNTEAFF.

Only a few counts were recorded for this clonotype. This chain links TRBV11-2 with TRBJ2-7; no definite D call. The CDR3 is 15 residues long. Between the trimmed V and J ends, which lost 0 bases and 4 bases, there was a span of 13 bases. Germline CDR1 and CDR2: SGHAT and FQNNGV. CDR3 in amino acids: CASSLETTSIYEQYF. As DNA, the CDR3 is TGTGCCAGCAGCTTAGAGACGACTTCGATTTACGAGCAGTACTTC.

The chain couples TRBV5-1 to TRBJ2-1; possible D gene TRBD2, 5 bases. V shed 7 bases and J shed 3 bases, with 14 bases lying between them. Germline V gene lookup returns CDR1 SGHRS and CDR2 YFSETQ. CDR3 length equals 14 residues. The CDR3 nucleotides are TGCGCCAGCTTCCCCTCGGGGAACTACAATGAGCAGTTCTTC. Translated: CASFPSGNYNEQFF.

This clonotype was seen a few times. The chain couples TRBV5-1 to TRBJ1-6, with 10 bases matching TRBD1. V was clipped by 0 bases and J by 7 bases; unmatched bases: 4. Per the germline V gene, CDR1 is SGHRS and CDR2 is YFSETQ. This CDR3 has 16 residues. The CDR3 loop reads CASSLGTGGSNSPLHF. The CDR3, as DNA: TGCGCCAGCAGCTTGGGGACAGGGGGGTCGAATTCACCCCTCCACTTT. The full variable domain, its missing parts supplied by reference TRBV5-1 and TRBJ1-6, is KAGVTQTPRYLIKTRGQQVTLSCSPISGHRSVSWYQQTPGQGLQFLFEYFSETQRNKGNFPGRFSGRQFSNSRSEMNVSTLELGDSALYLCASSLGTGGSNSPLHFGNGTRLTVT.